The TCR beta chain described here comes from a study of CD8 T cells in ankylosing spondylitis. The study's findings and limits: Before this, some motif variants had been reported in reactive arthritis synovial fluid and blood. Eight or nine highly homologous variants made up a TCR beta motif that seemed to typify ankylosing spondylitis blood.

Germline CDR1 SGHRS, CDR2 YFSETQ. Deletions cut 4 bases from V and 9 bases from J, with 20 bases between. The CDR3 runs 15 residues. This clonotype turned up a few times. Its antigen is unknown. Making use of molecular barcodes, quantitative 5'-RACE generated TCR beta libraries. TCRdb passed the 5' RACE reads through MiXCR, listing each CDR3 protein once. The table shows nearly 350,000 distinct CDR3 sequences, with roughly 15% occurring only once. The chain uses TRBV5-1 and TRBJ2-1; the D gene is possibly TRBD2 (5 bases). Sequenced sample: blood, either unsorted or a sorted T cell fraction (not recorded which). The clonotype was recovered from a male donor with ankylosing spondylitis or in good health (not recorded which). In DNA form, the CDR3 reads TGCGCCAGCAGCCTCGACTCCTCTGGAGGTACTGAGCAGTTCTTC. Translation gives CASSLDSSGGTEQFF.